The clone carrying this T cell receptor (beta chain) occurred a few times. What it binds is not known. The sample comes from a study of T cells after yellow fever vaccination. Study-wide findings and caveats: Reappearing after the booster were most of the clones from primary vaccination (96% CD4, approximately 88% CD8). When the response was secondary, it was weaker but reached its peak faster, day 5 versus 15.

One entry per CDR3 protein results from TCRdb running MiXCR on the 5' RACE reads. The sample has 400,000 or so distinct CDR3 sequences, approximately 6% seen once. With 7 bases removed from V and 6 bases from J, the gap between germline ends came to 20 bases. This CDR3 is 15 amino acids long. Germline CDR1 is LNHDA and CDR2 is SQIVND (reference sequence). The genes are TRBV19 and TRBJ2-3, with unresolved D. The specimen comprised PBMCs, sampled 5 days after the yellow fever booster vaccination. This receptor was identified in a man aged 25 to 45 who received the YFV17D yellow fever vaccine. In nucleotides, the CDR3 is TGTGCCAGTACCCCCACAGACTCCGGGTCGGATACGCAGTATTTT. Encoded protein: CASTPTDSGSDTQYF.